Listed below are T cell receptor beta chains from one sample, sequenced in a study of T-cell memory formation after mild COVID-19. TCRdb redid the calling of the 5' RACE reads with MiXCR, one entry per CDR3 protein. In the table there are around 340,000 distinct CDR3 sequences, roughly 15% of which are singletons. Specimen: PBMCs or a T cell subset sorted from them (not recorded which). These receptor sequences come from a man aged 18 to 35 who had mild COVID-19 (a few samples of this study predate the infection). Cell type and time point are not known. The CDR3 runs from the conserved cysteine through the conserved F or W. The D gene is left open where the match is weak. Clone size is shown for a subset of rows, as once, few, many or a class of expanded clone.

V gene	J gene	clone size	D gene	CDR3 protein	CDR3 DNA
TRBV7-9	TRBJ2-7	-	TRBD1	CASSSRTGNEQYF	TGTGCCAGCAGCTCACGGACAGGGAACGAGCAGTACTTC
TRBV4-3	TRBJ2-1	many	-	CASSHNYHNEQFF	TGCGCCAGCAGCCACAACTACCACAATGAGCAGTTCTTC
TRBV12-3/TRBV12-4	TRBJ1-1	-	-	CASGRAEAFF	TGTGCCTCTGGACGCGCTGAAGCTTTCTTT
TRBV6-5	TRBJ2-2	many	-	CASTQHRAGELFF	TGTGCCAGCACCCAGCACCGGGCCGGGGAGCTGTTTTTT
TRBV6-5	TRBJ1-2	few	-	CASSPTPNYGYTF	TGTGCCAGCAGTCCGACCCCTAACTATGGCTACACCTTC
TRBV7-9	TRBJ2-3	-	TRBD2	CASSAGGPSDTQYF	TGTGCCAGTAGCGCGGGGGGCCCCTCGGATACGCAGTATTTT
TRBV5-1	TRBJ1-2	few	-	CASSLGLQGSGYTF	TGCGCCAGCAGCTTGGGTTTACAGGGAAGCGGCTACACCTTC
TRBV7-2	TRBJ1-5	-	-	CASSLGPQGNQPQHF	TGTGCCAGCAGCTTAGGTCCTCAAGGCAATCAGCCCCAGCATTTT
TRBV28	TRBJ2-5	few	TRBD2	CASSSPTSGGQETQYF	TGTGCCAGCAGTTCCCCTACTAGCGGGGGACAAGAGACCCAGTACTTC
TRBV24-1	TRBJ2-5	-	-	CATSDSVTTSREYF	TGTGCCACCAGTGATTCGGTAACGACCTCCAGGGAGTACTTC
TRBV28	TRBJ1-6	few	-	CASSLAGAPPLHF	TGTGCCAGCAGTTTAGCAGGGGCGCCACCCCTCCACTTT
TRBV12-3/TRBV12-4	TRBJ2-3	-	-	CASSFKGKDTQYF	TGTGCCAGCAGTTTTAAGGGCAAAGATACGCAGTATTTT
TRBV7-3	TRBJ2-2	-	TRBD2	CASSTSGTSRTGELFF	TGTGCCAGCAGCACCTCCGGGACTAGTCGCACCGGGGAGCTGTTTTTT
TRBV24-1	TRBJ2-1	few	TRBD1	CATSDPGQGVRHEQFF	TGTGCCACCAGTGATCCGGGACAGGGGGTCCGGCATGAGCAGTTCTTC
TRBV6-6	TRBJ2-1	medium-sized	TRBD1	CASSPFIYRISGRGSNEQFF	TGTGCCAGCAGCCCCTTTATATATAGGATTTCGGGCAGGGGGTCTAATGAGCAGTTCTTC
TRBV6-1	TRBJ2-4	-	-	CASSEALHGLGDIQYF	TGTGCCAGCAGTGAAGCGCTTCACGGCCTCGGGGACATTCAGTACTTC
TRBV15	TRBJ2-3	many	-	CATSRDWRGPGTQYF	TGTGCCACCAGCAGAGATTGGAGGGGGCCGGGTACGCAGTATTTT
TRBV25-1	TRBJ2-5	-	TRBD1	CASGAWDSQETQYF	TGTGCCAGCGGGGCCTGGGACAGCCAAGAGACCCAGTACTTC
TRBV27	TRBJ2-7	few	-	CASSFDSSYEQYF	TGTGCCAGCAGTTTCGATAGCTCCTACGAGCAGTACTTC
TRBV5-5	TRBJ1-4	-	-	CASSSPRGANEKLFF	TGTGCCAGCAGCTCCCCCCGAGGGGCTAATGAAAAACTGTTTTTT
TRBV20-1	TRBJ2-5	few	-	CSAHKRGGRETQYF	TGCAGTGCCCACAAACGCGGGGGCCGGGAGACCCAGTACTTC
TRBV4-1	TRBJ1-5	many	TRBD1	CASSHFGQARGGNQPQHF	TGCGCCAGCAGCCATTTCGGACAGGCCCGGGGTGGCAATCAGCCCCAGCATTTT
TRBV7-9	TRBJ1-4	-	-	CASSLRHTGEKLFF	TGTGCCAGCAGCTTAAGGCACACGGGGGAAAAACTGTTTTTT
TRBV6-5	TRBJ2-3	few	-	CASRRQGYTDTQYF	TGTGCCAGCAGGCGGCAGGGGTACACAGATACGCAGTATTTT
TRBV5-1	TRBJ2-1	-	-	CASSRQVELGNEQFF	TGCGCCAGCAGCAGACAGGTTGAATTGGGCAATGAGCAGTTCTTC
TRBV19	TRBJ1-1	-	-	CASRRVGGRTEAFF	TGTGCCAGCCGGCGAGTTGGGGGGAGAACTGAAGCTTTCTTT
TRBV4-2	TRBJ2-1	many	TRBD2	CASSQDGGGAYNEQFF	TGTGCCAGCAGCCAAGACGGCGGGGGGGCCTACAATGAGCAGTTCTTC
TRBV10-2	TRBJ2-7	-	-	CASSDVSKGDEQYF	TGCGCCAGCAGTGACGTCTCGAAGGGGGACGAGCAGTACTTC
TRBV5-1	TRBJ1-1	many	-	CASSLLPMNTEAFF	TGCGCCAGCAGCTTGCTCCCAATGAACACTGAAGCTTTCTTT
TRBV20-1	TRBJ1-2	few	TRBD1	CSARTGTYGYTF	TGCAGTGCTAGGACAGGGACCTATGGCTACACCTTC
TRBV12-3/TRBV12-4	TRBJ2-1	-	TRBD2	CASSPWTSGGPGDEQFF	TGTGCCAGCAGTCCCTGGACTAGCGGGGGACCGGGGGATGAGCAGTTCTTC
TRBV7-2	TRBJ1-2	few	TRBD1	CASSSDRAYYGYTF	TGTGCCAGCAGCTCGGACAGGGCCTACTATGGCTACACCTTC
TRBV28	TRBJ2-4	-	-	CASSFPTKNIQYF	TGTGCCAGCAGTTTCCCGACCAAAAACATTCAGTACTTC
TRBV20-1	TRBJ2-5	many	TRBD2	CSARNAGGGETQYF	TGCAGTGCTAGAAACGCGGGGGGCGGGGAGACCCAGTACTTC
TRBV10-3	TRBJ1-1	-	TRBD1	CAISRQGVDTEAFF	TGTGCCATCAGTCGACAGGGGGTGGACACTGAAGCTTTCTTT
TRBV5-4	TRBJ2-7	-	TRBD1	CASSLRAGGLGEQYF	TGTGCCAGCAGCTTGAGGGCAGGGGGTTTGGGAGAGCAGTACTTC